This T cell receptor (beta chain) originates from a study of early T cells in non-severe SARS-CoV-2 infection. Via MiXCR, TCRdb re-called the 5' RACE reads, giving one row per CDR3 protein. In the table there are tens of thousands of distinct CDR3 sequences, 15% of which are singletons. The CDR3 has 11 residues. V lost 5 bases to trimming and J lost 3 bases, with 8 bases between them. From germline, CDR1 is SQVTM and CDR2 ANQGSEA. This clonotype was seen a handful of times. The sample comprised whole blood. The rearrangement uses TRBV29-1 and TRBJ2-7; D not resolved. The clonotype comes from an adult who was a healthcare worker with PCR-confirmed SARS-CoV-2 infection or an uninfected control (not recorded which). This CDR3 is CSVWESYEQYF. The CDR3 nucleotides read TGCAGCGTTTGGGAAAGCTACGAGCAGTACTTC.